Each of the 31 T cell receptor beta chains below was sequenced from the same sample in a study of shared clonotypes between healthy human individuals. This table comes from immunoSEQ multiplex PCR, and its TCRdb copy is limited to in-frame clones, with some not included. The table has over a million clones, roughly 97% seen once. What was sequenced was naive CD4+ T cells sorted from blood. Subset given: CD45RA+ positively selected. Receptors originate from a man aged 25 to 40 in good health.

The count of this clone is one. The gene calls are TRBV9 and TRBJ2-1, with 14 bases matching TRBD2. The germline V gene has CDR1 SGDLS and CDR2 YYNGEE. The ends lost 3 bases at V and 7 bases at J; junction bases unmatched: 3. The CDR3 consists of 15 residues. Here the CDR3 DNA reads TGTGCCAGCAGCGAGACTAGCGGGAGGGCTAATGAGCAGTTCTTC. The encoded protein is CASSETSGRANEQFF.

The J gene is TRBJ1-1, the V gene TRBV5-4, with a possible D match to TRBD1 (5 bases). Germline lookup yields CDR1 SGHNT and CDR2 YYREEE (reference sequence). The CDR3 loop spans 13 amino acids. The V and J ends lost 4 bases and 7 bases respectively, with 14 bases between them. The CDR3 nucleotides are TGTGCCAGCAGCGAGGGACGGCCTTTTGAAGCTTTCTTT. Its protein is CASSEGRPFEAFF.

V and J are TRBV9 and TRBJ2-1; D may be TRBD1 or TRBD2 (5 bases each). Trimming removed 2 bases from V and 3 bases from J, with 15 bases in between. Germline V lookup: CDR1 SGDLS, CDR2 YYNGEE. CDR3 length equals 16 residues. The CDR3 sequence is CASSVPLGTGYNEQFF. In DNA form, the CDR3 reads TGTGCCAGCAGCGTCCCTCTTGGGACGGGCTACAATGAGCAGTTCTTC. Variable domain in full (rest from reference TRBV9 and TRBJ2-1): DSGVTQTPKHLITATGQRVTLRCSPRSGDLSVYWYQQSLDQGLQFLIQYYNGEERAKGNILERFSAQQFPDLHSELNLSSLELGDSALYFCASSVPLGTGYNEQFFGPGTRLTVL.

The chain has TRBV28 and TRBJ2-7; 15 bases align to TRBD2. The trim removed 3 bases at V and 9 bases at J, leaving 12 bases unmatched. The V gene's germline CDR1 is MDHEN and CDR2 SYDVKM. The CDR3 contains 17 residues. This CDR3 is CASSLRTSGRASLGQYF. The CDR3 bases are TGTGCCAGCAGTTTGCGGACTAGCGGGAGGGCCTCTCTCGGGCAGTACTTC.

Turning to this clone: Relative to the germline gene, one junction end is altered; a read error may explain this. The chain has TRBV5-5 and TRBJ2-7, with 10 bases aligning to TRBD1. CDR3 length equals 13 residues. Per germline, CDR1 SGHKS and CDR2 YYEKEE (reference sequence). CDR3: CASSPAGGTGENF. In nucleotides, the CDR3 is TGTGCCAGCAGCCCGGCGGGTGGGACAGGGGAAAACTTC.

This clone came up a few times. The genes are TRBV18 and TRBJ2-7; 7 positions match TRBD1. The CDR3 totals 14 residues. The ends lost 4 bases at V and 5 bases at J; junction bases unmatched: 8. Germline V gene lookup returns CDR1 KGHSH and CDR2 LQKENI. Here the CDR3 reads CASSLRTGWHEQYF. The DNA for the CDR3 is TGTGCCAGCTCACTAAGGACAGGATGGCACGAGCAGTACTTC.

V usage is TRBV7-3 and J usage is TRBJ2-1, with TRBD2 matching 8 bases. This CDR3 is built from 18 residues. V shed 0 bases and J 3 bases; nucleotides not matched to a gene: 10. CDR1 is SGHTA and CDR2 is FQGTGA in the germline V gene. The CDR3 region is CASSLTARGSGSYNEQFF. CDR3 nucleotide sequence: TGTGCCAGCAGCTTAACTGCTCGGGGGAGCGGGAGCTACAATGAGCAGTTCTTC.

The J gene is TRBJ2-7, the V gene TRBV5-4, with TRBD2 identical over 11 bases. From germline, CDR1 is SGHNT and CDR2 YYREEE (reference sequence). CDR3 length: 15 residues. V was pared by 4 bases and J by 1 base, with 4 bases of the junction left unmatched. In DNA form, the CDR3 reads TGTGCCAGCAGCCTAATAGCGGGAGGGTCCTACGAGCAGTACTTC. It encodes CASSLIAGGSYEQYF.

The gene calls are TRBV6-1 and TRBJ2-7; 8 nucleotides match TRBD2. Germline CDR1 is MNHNS and CDR2 is SASEGT. V lost 10 bases and J lost 3; bases outside the gene matches: 14. The CDR3 totals 15 residues. In nucleotides, the CDR3 is TGTGCCACGCGGGGGGCCGGGCCAAAGAACTACGAGCAGTACTTC. Residues: CATRGAGPKNYEQYF.

V usage is TRBV5-1 and J usage is TRBJ1-4; 10 nucleotides match TRBD1. J was trimmed by 7 bases and V by 4 bases; bases with no gene match: 4. This CDR3 comprises 14 residues. Germline V gene data show CDR1 as SGHRS and CDR2 as YFSETQ. The CDR3 loop reads CASSLTGGFEKLFF. The CDR3 DNA is TGCGCCAGCAGCCTGACAGGGGGCTTTGAAAAACTGTTTTTT. Variable domain in full (rest from reference TRBV5-1 and TRBJ1-4): KAGVTQTPRYLIKTRGQQVTLSCSPISGHRSVSWYQQTPGQGLQFLFEYFSETQRNKGNFPGRFSGRQFSNSRSEMNVSTLELGDSALYLCASSLTGGFEKLFFGSGTQLSVL.

This rearrangement joins TRBV2 to TRBJ2-5; 10 bases match TRBD2. V trimming: 8 bases; J trimming: 0 bases; junction bases outside the gene matches: 3. This CDR3 region has 14 residues. Germline loops: CDR1 SNHLY, CDR2 FYNNEI. CDR3 region: CASLTSGYQETQYF. In DNA, the CDR3 is TGTGCCAGCCTGACTAGCGGGTACCAAGAGACCCAGTACTTC.

The chain combines TRBV29-1 with TRBJ2-7; 11 positions agree with TRBD2. The ends lost 7 bases at V and 6 bases at J; junction bases unmatched: 14. The CDR3 has 15 amino acids. Germline V gene lookup returns CDR1 SQVTM and CDR2 ANQGSEA. This CDR3 reads CSASGLAEGRGEQYF. The CDR3 coding sequence is TGCAGCGCCTCGGGACTAGCGGAGGGGCGCGGCGAGCAGTACTTC.

DNA of the CDR3: TGTGCCAGCAGCACACAACAGGGGGCTCATGAAAAACTGTTTTTT. It is translated as CASSTQQGAHEKLFF. This chain links TRBV5-4 with TRBJ1-4; 9 positions match TRBD1. In germline, CDR1 is SGHNT, CDR2 YYREEE (reference sequence). V dropped 4 bases and J dropped 6; count of bases not matched to a gene: 7. This CDR3 contains 15 residues.

The rearrangement uses TRBV15 and TRBJ1-1; no clear D gene. CDR3 size: 13 residues. V was trimmed by 3 bases and J by 1 base, leaving 6 bases between them. Germline CDR1 and CDR2: LNHNV and YYDKDF (reference sequence). The CDR3 DNA reads TGTGCCACCAGCAGTCAAGCGAACACTGAAGCTTTCTTT. Its translation: CATSSQANTEAFF.

The V gene is TRBV4-1, the J gene TRBJ2-5; weak D call: TRBD1 (6 bases). The V gene lost 2 bases and the J gene lost 7 bases, with 20 bases spanning the gap. This CDR3 comprises 16 residues. Germline lookup yields CDR1 MGHRA and CDR2 YSYEKL. DNA for the CDR3: TGCGCCAGCAGCCAAATACTCGGGACACGAGATGGGACCCAGTACTTC. The encoded protein is CASSQILGTRDGTQYF.

This chain links TRBV5-4 with TRBJ2-7; TRBD2 aligns across 11 bases. Germline lookup yields CDR1 SGHNT and CDR2 YYREEE (reference sequence). This CDR3 spans 16 amino acids. The trim removed 4 bases at V and 5 bases at J, leaving 11 bases unmatched. Written as DNA, the CDR3 is TGTGCCAGCAGCGCTACCTTGGTAGCGGGAGGGAACGAGCAGTACTTC. Amino acid sequence: CASSATLVAGGNEQYF.

The V and J genes are TRBV5-5 and TRBJ2-7, with TRBD2 identical over 10 bases. From germline, CDR1 is SGHKS and CDR2 YYEKEE (reference sequence). The CDR3 extends over 17 amino acids. J was trimmed by 3 bases and V by 7 bases; bases with no gene match: 16. CDR3 protein: CASVRGASGSNGYEQYF. Here the CDR3 DNA reads TGTGCCAGCGTCAGGGGGGCTAGCGGGAGTAACGGCTACGAGCAGTACTTC.

The genes are TRBV5-1 and TRBJ2-7; D uncertain. The CDR3 contains 15 residues. Germline assignment: CDR1 SGHRS and CDR2 YFSETQ. The V gene lost 6 bases and the J gene lost 1 base, with 17 bases spanning the gap. The DNA for the CDR3 is TGCGCCAGCACCATGGGTCTATGGAGTTCCTACGAGCAGTACTTC. This codes for CASTMGLWSSYEQYF.

In DNA, the CDR3 is TGTGCCAGCAGCTTGACACATTCTGGGGCCAACGTCCTGACTTTC. Its translation is CASSLTHSGANVLTF. This chain connects TRBV7-2 to TRBJ2-6; D is uncertain. The CDR3 length is 15 residues. Germline lookup yields CDR1 SGHTA and CDR2 FQGNSA. Trimming took 3 bases from V and 1 from J, leaving 7 bases between them.

The V gene is TRBV7-9, the J gene TRBJ1-3, with D unresolved. CDR1 SEHNR and CDR2 FQNEAQ come from the germline V gene (reference sequence). Deletions cut 6 bases from V and 2 bases from J, with 11 bases between. There are 14 residues in the CDR3. The CDR3 loop is CASSLSGPGNTIYF. The CDR3 DNA reads TGTGCCAGCAGTTTGAGCGGCCCTGGAAACACCATATATTTT.

This CDR3 is CASGRLAGSSYNEQFF. CDR3 nucleotide sequence: TGTGCCAGCGGGAGGTTGGCGGGGAGCTCCTACAATGAGCAGTTCTTC. J is TRBJ2-1 and V is TRBV27; D might be TRBD2 (6 bases). Trimming removed 8 bases from V and 0 bases from J, with 17 bases in between. The germline V gene has CDR1 MNHEY and CDR2 SMNVEV (reference sequence). The CDR3 is 16 amino acids.

CDR3 residues: CASSPVIRQNTGELFF. The DNA for the CDR3 is TGTGCCAGCAGCCCCGTGATCCGACAGAACACCGGGGAGCTGTTTTTT. The chain recombines TRBV9 with TRBJ2-2; D is unclear. Trimming removed 4 bases at V and 1 base at J, with 14 bases between. Germline loops: CDR1 SGDLS, CDR2 YYNGEE. The CDR3 contains 16 residues.

This chain uses TRBV27 with TRBJ1-2, with 7 bases identical to TRBD1. Looked up from germline, CDR1 is MNHEY and CDR2 is SMNVEV (reference sequence). This CDR3 has 15 residues. With V trimmed by 4 bases and J by 0 bases, 5 bases remained unmatched. The CDR3 DNA reads TGTGCCAGCAGTTCCTATGGGACAGCTAACTATGGCTACACCTTC. Protein product: CASSSYGTANYGYTF.

The chain links TRBV11-2 to TRBJ2-1, with a weak D call TRBD1 (7 bases). V shed 1 base and J shed 3 bases, with 16 bases lying between them. CDR3 length: 17 amino acids. Per germline, CDR1 SGHAT and CDR2 FQNNGV. The CDR3 here is CASSLGRGLKVYNEQFF. CDR3 bases: TGTGCCAGCAGCTTAGGGAGGGGGCTCAAGGTCTACAATGAGCAGTTCTTC.

The V gene is TRBV7-8, the J gene TRBJ2-7, with unresolved D. The V end was cut by 1 base, the J end by 4 bases, with 11 bases between. The CDR3 length is 14 residues. From germline, CDR1 is SGHVS and CDR2 FQNEAQ. The CDR3 here is CASSLGHRIYEQYF. Written as DNA, the CDR3 is TGTGCCAGCAGCTTAGGTCACAGAATTTACGAGCAGTACTTC.

The chain joins TRBV6-1 to TRBJ2-1; unclear D gene. Germline values: CDR1 MNHNS, CDR2 SASEGT. This CDR3 region has 16 residues. Trimming removed 0 bases from V and 0 bases from J, with 9 bases in between. The CDR3 sequence: CASSEAFKSSYNEQFF. For the CDR3, the DNA is TGTGCCAGCAGTGAAGCTTTCAAGAGCTCCTACAATGAGCAGTTCTTC.

A word on this clone: Other DNA sequences of this sample code for an identical CDR3. The genes are TRBV28 and TRBJ1-5, with a weak D call TRBD1 (5 bases). The CDR3 extends over 11 amino acids. In germline, CDR1 is MDHEN, CDR2 SYDVKM. V was pared by 3 bases and J by 9 bases, with 6 bases between. CDR3 protein: CASSLGGPQHF. The CDR3, as DNA: TGTGCCAGCAGTTTGGGGGGGCCCCAGCATTTT.

The chain recombines TRBV6-1 with TRBJ1-1; D unclear. Germline CDR1 MNHNS, CDR2 SASEGT. The length of the CDR3 is 13 residues. The V end lost 4 bases, the J end lost 3 bases, and 9 bases lay between the germline ends. The CDR3 DNA reads as TGTGCCAGCAGTGGAGGGATATACACTGAAGCTTTCTTT. Amino acids: CASSGGIYTEAFF.

This clone was seen a single time. The chain employs TRBV28 and TRBJ2-7, with D possibly TRBD2 on 6 matching bases. Trimming removed 3 bases from V and 3 bases from J, with 9 bases in between. The CDR3 is made up of 13 amino acids. CDR1 is MDHEN, CDR2 SYDVKM, per germline. In nucleotides, the CDR3 is TGTGCCAGCAGTTTCTCTAGCGTCTACGAGCAGTACTTC. As protein: CASSFSSVYEQYF.

This clone occurred once. V and J are TRBV10-3 and TRBJ2-2; 7 bases are a match to TRBD2. The CDR3 extends over 15 amino acids. V was clipped by 6 bases and J by 1 base; unmatched bases: 5. Germline CDR1 and CDR2: ENHRY and SYGVKD. The chain's CDR3 is CAIRGREGNTGELFF. The CDR3 DNA follows: TGTGCCATCAGGGGGAGGGAAGGGAACACCGGGGAGCTGTTTTTT.

The chain recombines TRBV5-1 with TRBJ2-2, with 9 bases identical to TRBD1. Germline CDR1 SGHRS, CDR2 YFSETQ. With 2 bases clipped from V and 5 bases from J, the junction kept 7 bases outside the gene matches. The length of the CDR3 is 16 residues. The CDR3 nucleotides read TGCGCCAGCAGCTTCGGGACAGGGTCGGGGACCGGGGAGCTGTTTTTT. Its translation: CASSFGTGSGTGELFF.